This T cell receptor beta chain was captured by sequencing in a study of blood T cell repertoires in COVID-19 (dated by TCRdb to 2019 to 2021). For context, the study as a whole: Samples from collaborators originated in the United States, Italy and Spain and spanned both the acute and convalescent phases of COVID-19. The material from the prospective study consisted of cDNA or gDNA derived from T cells, B-cell-depleted T cells, or PBMCs. The repertoires were released in a freely available public database meant as a resource for research on the immune response to SARS-CoV-2. Where HLA class I and class II types were available, the types were taken from metadata supplied by the sample provider, not from assay-based typing. Samples came from the ongoing ImmuneRACE study (first 160 participants) plus 1,254 subjects from 6 global collaborators. The dataset comprised deeply sampled blood TCRbeta repertoires from subjects exposed to, actively infected with, or recovered from COVID-19. Sample metadata almost always included a de-identified subject ID, COVID-19 status, age in years and sex.

Trimming removed 1 base from V and 7 bases from J, leaving 14 bases between the germline ends. The germline V gene supplies CDR1 SGHRS and CDR2 YFSETQ. The CDR3, cysteine through phenylalanine, is 14 amino acids long. Just the 42-base CDR3 DNA is kept, in frame starting at base 1. The immunoSEQ Assay, a bias-controlled multiplex PCR, was used to amplify TCRbeta CDR3 regions from genomic DNA. The original methods were these. Within the assay, amplification of reference gene primers was used to estimate how many nucleated cells each sample contained. Sequence reads were collapsed and filtered to measure the absolute abundance of every unique TCRbeta CDR3 rearrangement. For each sample, productive Simpson clonality was calculated by taking the square root of Simpson's diversity index across productive rearrangements. The table comes from immuneACCESS by way of TCRdb, which keeps in-frame sequences with V and J called. Part of the clones is missing from these tables; in studies checked, under half for an unresolved V gene and the rest for unknown reasons. D and trimming come from the DNA, and the V and J calls and clone size come from that table. Counted in this sample were 150,000 to 200,000 clones; just under 85% of them appeared once. The ten largest clones add up to about 8.8% of the sample.

This clone was recorded only once. Its cognate antigen has yet to be identified. Qualities for individual bases were not recorded, and no much larger clone is one base off. The study at large found these results: The quantity of clinical and demographic metadata differed by source and by participant and was supplied without curation.

One collaborating source in Seattle enrolled patients while the patients were actively infected and followed the patients over time throughout the course of disease. The collaborating institutions used their own protocols to collect whole blood in K2EDTA tubes. For TCRbeta analysis, collaborators shipped samples in one of three forms: frozen whole blood, isolated PBMCs, or DNA extracted from either of those sample types. The material sequenced was peripheral blood. The V and J segments used are TRBV5-1 and TRBJ1-1; TRBD1 might be the D gene, on 6 matching bases. The TCR was taken from a woman older than 75 with COVID-19, enrolled during active disease. The DNA reads TGCGCCAGCAGCTTGACCGGGACAACACATGAAGCTTTCTTT. This gives the protein CASSLTGTTHEAFF.